The 29 T cell receptor beta chains reported below all come from one sample, sequenced in a study of T cell changes during pregnancy in multiple sclerosis. Assay used: immunoSEQ multiplex PCR; TCRdb lists only in-frame clones, some missing. Among around 40,000 clones listed, just over 90% were seen once. Sample: CD4+ T cells from peripheral blood mononuclear cells, taken in the third trimester of pregnancy. The receptors shown here come from a female donor with multiple sclerosis, enrolled in a pregnancy study.

The rearrangement joins TRBV19 to TRBJ1-5; TRBD1 might be the D (5 bases). This CDR3 contains 13 residues. Germline CDR1 reads LNHDA; CDR2 reads SQIVND (reference sequence). V was clipped by 7 bases and J by 5 bases, with 12 bases between them. The CDR3: CASTTQVDQPQHF. The CDR3 region has the DNA TGTGCCAGTACGACACAGGTCGATCAGCCCCAGCATTTT.

V usage is TRBV5-1 and J usage is TRBJ2-1; TRBD1 aligns across 10 bases. Germline V gives CDR1 SGHRS, CDR2 YFSETQ. The V and J ends lost 4 bases and 8 bases, in that order; junction bases with no gene match: 9. There are 15 residues in the CDR3. The CDR3 sequence is CASSLAGTGVYEQFF. The CDR3 DNA is TGCGCCAGCAGCCTAGCCGGGACAGGGGTCTATGAGCAGTTCTTC.

This clone has just one count. This rearrangement joins TRBV6-4 to TRBJ1-5; possibly TRBD1 for D (6 bases). V was cut by 3 bases and J by 2 bases, with 8 bases left in between. Germline loops: CDR1 MRHNA, CDR2 SNTAGT. This CDR3 is built from 14 residues. This CDR3 reads CASSEQGGNQPQHF. Here the CDR3 DNA reads TGTGCCAGCAGTGAACAGGGCGGCAATCAGCCCCAGCATTTT.

CDR3 region: CASSYSFPGTGELFF. The CDR3 DNA reads as TGTGCCAGCAGTTACTCCTTCCCGGGCACCGGGGAGCTGTTTTTT. The V and J genes are TRBV6-6 and TRBJ2-2; D not resolved. Trimming pared 0 bases from V and 4 bases from J, leaving 9 bases between. This CDR3 spans 15 amino acids. CDR1 is MNHNY, CDR2 SVGAGI, per germline (reference sequence).

The V and J genes are TRBV6-5 and TRBJ2-1, with D possibly being TRBD1 (6 bases). Trimming pared 7 bases from V and 9 bases from J, leaving 10 bases between. The CDR3 length is 11 residues. Germline V CDR1 and CDR2: MNHEY, SVGAGI. The CDR3 region is CASTKGGEQFF. In DNA form, the CDR3 reads TGTGCCAGCACTAAAGGGGGTGAGCAGTTCTTC.

This chain joins TRBV28 and TRBJ2-7, with D possibly being TRBD2 (5 bases). CDR1 and CDR2 (germline): MDHEN, SYDVKM. The CDR3 length is 16 residues. V lost 5 bases, J lost 7 bases, and 24 bases lay in between. CDR3 nucleotides: TGTGCCAGCAGTCCCACTCGGGGTCCTTACTTAAGTGAGCAGTACTTC. Its translation: CASSPTRGPYLSEQYF.

This clone appeared once. The chain links TRBV30 to TRBJ1-2, with TRBD1 as a possible D gene (5 bases). The CDR3 is made up of 12 amino acids. CDR1 is GTSNPN, CDR2 SVGIG, per germline (reference sequence). V gave up 2 bases and J gave up 8 bases, with 12 bases separating them. The CDR3 is CAWSPGLGGYTF. DNA for the CDR3: TGTGCCTGGAGTCCAGGGTTGGGCGGCTACACCTTC.

This chain joins TRBV18 and TRBJ2-1, with 7 bases fitting TRBD2. There are 16 residues in the CDR3. The J segment lost 7 bases and the V segment lost 0 bases, leaving 9 bases of the junction unmatched. Germline CDR1 and CDR2: KGHSH and LQKENI. DNA of the CDR3: TGTGCCAGCTCACCACCGGACGGGAGGCCGGGGAATGAGCAGTTCTTC. Amino acid sequence: CASSPPDGRPGNEQFF.

The J gene is TRBJ2-3, the V gene TRBV11-2; no reliable D call. This CDR3 spans 12 amino acids. The V end was cut by 5 bases, the J end by 6 bases, with 9 bases between. Germline CDR1 reads SGHAT; CDR2 reads FQNNGV. CDR3 residues: CASSREADTQYF. CDR3 sequence (DNA): TGTGCCAGCAGCCGAGAGGCGGATACGCAGTATTTT. Looking up the rest from reference TRBV11-2 and TRBJ2-3 gives the full variable domain: EAGVAQSPRYKIIEKRQSVAFWCNPISGHATLYWYQQILGQGPKLLIQFQNNGVVDDSQLPKDRFSAERLKGVDSTLKIQPAKLEDSAVYLCASSREADTQYFGPGTRLTVL.

The rearrangement joins TRBV5-1 to TRBJ2-3; 10 bases match TRBD2. V lost 3 bases, J lost 3 bases, and 7 bases stayed unmatched. Germline CDR1 is SGHRS and CDR2 is YFSETQ. The CDR3 runs 16 residues. The CDR3 is CASSSSGTSETDTQYF. As DNA, the CDR3 is TGCGCCAGCAGCTCGTCCGGGACTAGCGAAACAGATACGCAGTATTTT.

The V gene is TRBV11-2, the J gene TRBJ2-7, with 8 bases that match TRBD1. The V segment lost 2 bases and the J segment 4 bases; nucleotides outside the gene matches: 4. This CDR3 is 14 amino acids long. Germline V gene lookup returns CDR1 SGHAT and CDR2 FQNNGV. The CDR3 DNA sequence: TGTGCCAGCAGCTTACACGGACAGGGTTACGAGCAGTACTTC. This sequence encodes CASSLHGQGYEQYF. Full variable domain (missing parts from reference TRBV11-2 and TRBJ2-7): EAGVAQSPRYKIIEKRQSVAFWCNPISGHATLYWYQQILGQGPKLLIQFQNNGVVDDSQLPKDRFSAERLKGVDSTLKIQPAKLEDSAVYLCASSLHGQGYEQYFGPGTRLTVT.

This clone is a singleton in its sample. J is TRBJ2-3 and V is TRBV7-8; D possibly corresponds to TRBD1 (5 bases). The germline V gene has CDR1 SGHVS and CDR2 FQNEAQ. Deletions cut 5 bases from V and 9 bases from J, with 15 bases between. The CDR3 runs to 13 residues. This chain's CDR3 is CASSPPDSLTQYF. DNA for the CDR3: TGTGCCAGCAGCCCCCCCGACAGCCTGACGCAGTATTTT.

This clone turned up a few times. This chain joins TRBV30 and TRBJ1-1; D remains ambiguous. The germline V gene has CDR1 GTSNPN and CDR2 SVGIG (reference sequence). This CDR3 region has 13 residues. V lost 4 bases, J lost 10 bases, and 19 bases lay in between. The CDR3 region has the DNA TGTGCCTGGAACGTAGGTAGATTCCTAGGAGCTTTCTTT. It codes for CAWNVGRFLGAFF.

The J gene is TRBJ1-3, the V gene TRBV5-4; the match to TRBD1 covers 8 bases. Trimming removed 4 bases from V and 0 bases from J; junction bases left unmatched: 9. Germline CDR1 and CDR2: SGHNT and YYREEE (reference sequence). The CDR3 runs 17 residues. CDR3 nucleotide sequence: TGTGCCAGCAGCCAAAGACAGGGGTTCTCCTCTGGAAACACCATATATTTT. Amino acid sequence: CASSQRQGFSSGNTIYF. Drawing the rest from reference TRBV5-4 and TRBJ1-3, the complete variable domain is ETGVTQSPTHLIKTRGQQVTLRCSSQSGHNTVSWYQQALGQGPQFIFQYYREEENGRGNFPPRFSGLQFPNYSSELNVNALELDDSALYLCASSQRQGFSSGNTIYFGEGSWLTVV.

V usage is TRBV11-3 and J usage is TRBJ2-1; 8 bases match TRBD2. CDR1 and CDR2 (germline): SGHNT, YENEEA. The CDR3 loop spans 16 amino acids. The ends lost 1 base at V and 10 bases at J; junction bases unmatched: 12. CDR3 region: CASSLGGGRSQWEQFF. As DNA, the CDR3 is TGTGCCAGCAGCTTAGGCGGCGGGAGGTCCCAATGGGAGCAGTTCTTC. The full variable domain, in which reference TRBV11-3 and TRBJ2-1 provide the parts outside the CDR3, is EAGVVQSPRYKIIEKKQPVAFWCNPISGHNTLYWYLQNLGQGPELLIRYENEEAVDDSQLPKDRFSAERLKGVDSTLKIQPAELGDSAVYLCASSLGGGRSQWEQFFGPGTRLTVL.

The chain joins TRBV25-1 to TRBJ2-5; maybe TRBD2 (5 bases). V lost 2 bases and J lost 5, with 12 bases in between. The germline gives CDR1 MGHDK, CDR2 SYGVNS. The length of the CDR3 is 14 residues. CDR3 in DNA: TGTGCCAGCAGTGAAGCGAGGGTCGAGGAGACCCAGTACTTC. Amino acids: CASSEARVEETQYF.

The chain couples TRBV18 to TRBJ1-2, with 7 bases aligning to TRBD1. V lost 6 bases to trimming and J lost 1 base; unmatched junction nucleotides: 8. CDR1 KGHSH and CDR2 LQKENI come from the germline V gene. The CDR3 spans 15 residues. The CDR3 coding sequence is TGTGCCAGCTCCCCCACAGGGGCGATTAACTATGGCTACACCTTC. This gives the protein CASSPTGAINYGYTF.

The chain carries TRBV14 and TRBJ1-1; 8 bases agree with TRBD1. Germline V lookup: CDR1 SGHDN, CDR2 FVKESK. The CDR3 is 16 residues long. V shed 5 bases and J 1 base; nucleotides not matched to a gene: 9. The CDR3 DNA sequence: TGTGCCAGCAGCTTATTCTGGGGACAGGCGAACACTGAAGCTTTCTTT. Translation gives CASSLFWGQANTEAFF. Filled out from reference TRBV14 and TRBJ1-1, the complete variable domain reads EAGVTQFPSHSVIEKGQTVTLRCDPISGHDNLYWYRRVMGKEIKFLLHFVKESKQDESGMPNNRFLAERTGGTYSTLKVQPAELEDSGVYFCASSLFWGQANTEAFFGQGTRLTVV.

This clone is termed medium-sized. The V and J genes are TRBV30 and TRBJ2-7; 9 nucleotides match TRBD2. The J segment lost 6 bases and the V segment lost 1 base, leaving 10 bases of the junction unmatched. This CDR3 has 15 amino acids. CDR1 and CDR2 from the germline V gene are GTSNPN and SVGIG (reference sequence). The chain's CDR3 is CAWSGRGGSGSEQYF. In DNA, the CDR3 is TGTGCCTGGAGTGGGAGGGGGGGTAGCGGGAGCGAGCAGTACTTC.

This chain joins TRBV28 and TRBJ1-2, with D perhaps matching TRBD1 (5 bases). Germline CDR1 and CDR2: MDHEN and SYDVKM. V lost 6 bases and J lost 5, with 25 bases in between. The CDR3 has 17 residues. CDR3 DNA sequence: TGTGCCAGCAGATATACTGACAGATCCGCCACACAATATGGCTACACCTTC. Its protein is CASRYTDRSATQYGYTF.

The J gene is TRBJ2-5, the V gene TRBV4-1; 7 bases line up with TRBD2. CDR3 length: 15 residues. J was trimmed by 6 bases and V by 1 base; bases with no gene match: 8. Germline V gene lookup returns CDR1 MGHRA and CDR2 YSYEKL. CDR3 nucleotides: TGCGCCAGCAGCCAAGTGGGAGGGGCTGGAAAGACCCAGTACTTC. It yields the protein CASSQVGGAGKTQYF.

The chain is built from TRBV11-2 and TRBJ1-1; D remains ambiguous. Germline lookup yields CDR1 SGHAT and CDR2 FQNNGV. The CDR3 loop spans 14 amino acids. V lost 4 bases, J lost 5 bases, and 14 bases lay in between. The CDR3 is CASSWSSGETEAFF. The DNA of the CDR3 is TGTGCCAGCAGCTGGAGCAGTGGGGAGACTGAAGCTTTCTTT.

This clone is medium-sized in the sample. V and J are TRBV7-3 and TRBJ1-5; tentatively, D is TRBD1 (6 bases). Trimming took 5 bases from V and 3 from J, leaving 8 bases between them. CDR3 length: 13 amino acids. The germline V gene encodes CDR1 SGHTA and CDR2 FQGTGA. The CDR3: CASSTGPNQPQHF. CDR3 in DNA: TGTGCCAGCAGCACAGGGCCCAATCAGCCCCAGCATTTT.

V and J are TRBV7-9 and TRBJ1-4; TRBD1 might be the D (5 bases). CDR3 length: 14 amino acids. Deletions cut 5 bases from V and 6 bases from J, with 13 bases between. Germline V gene lookup returns CDR1 SEHNR and CDR2 FQNEAQ (reference sequence). The CDR3 DNA follows: TGTGCCAGCAGCCAGACTCGGGGGGATGAAAAACTGTTTTTT. It specifies CASSQTRGDEKLFF.

The rearrangement uses TRBV27 and TRBJ2-5, with 8 bases matching TRBD2. Losses at the gene ends were 6 bases for V and 3 bases for J; bases not matched to a gene: 15. Germline V gives CDR1 MNHEY, CDR2 SMNVEV (reference sequence). The CDR3 covers 17 residues. The CDR3 nucleotides read TGTGCCAGCAGACACCACAACCCGACTAGCGCCAAAGAGACCCAGTACTTC. As protein: CASRHHNPTSAKETQYF.

This sequence joins TRBV19 and TRBJ2-5; weak D call: TRBD1 (7 bases). Trimming cost V 6 bases and J 0 bases, with 14 bases left between them. Looked up from germline, CDR1 is LNHDA and CDR2 is SQIVND (reference sequence). The CDR3 consists of 15 residues. CDR3 bases: TGTGCCAGTAGGAATGGGGGGACAGACCAAGAGACCCAGTACTTC. It yields the protein CASRNGGTDQETQYF.

The chain combines TRBV19 with TRBJ2-7; D is perhaps TRBD2 (5 bases). Trimming pared 7 bases from V and 4 bases from J, leaving 20 bases between. CDR1 and CDR2 from the germline V gene are LNHDA and SQIVND (reference sequence). The CDR3 runs 15 residues. CDR3 bases: TGTGCCAGTATGAGAAGCGGAGAAGGTATTTACGAGCAGTACTTC. Its protein is CASMRSGEGIYEQYF.

The chain couples TRBV27 to TRBJ2-2; D remains unclear. V shed 5 bases and J shed 4 bases, with 8 bases lying between them. CDR3 length equals 13 residues. The V gene's germline CDR1 is MNHEY and CDR2 SMNVEV (reference sequence). The CDR3, as DNA: TGTGCCAGCAGTCAGATCCGCACCGGGGAGCTGTTTTTT. Encoded protein: CASSQIRTGELFF.

V usage is TRBV14 and J usage is TRBJ2-1, with 8 bases matching TRBD2. The CDR3 has 17 residues. The V gene end was trimmed by 0 bases and the J gene end by 1 base; junction bases not matched to a gene: 5. CDR1 SGHDN and CDR2 FVKESK come from the germline V gene. The CDR3 bases are TGTGCCAGCAGCCAAGAGATCGGCGGGAGGTCCTACAATGAGCAGTTCTTC. It is translated as CASSQEIGGRSYNEQFF.